This T cell receptor beta chain stems from a study of cytomegalovirus exposure and HLA in healthy donors. Study results and caveats: A later analysis showed that HLA-associated TCR beta chains had undergone more clonal expansion than equally common others. Within a later analysis, the majority of CMV-associated TCR beta chains appeared HLA-restricted.

This clone was recorded a few times. As yet, its antigen is unknown. Trimming removed 6 bases at V and 5 bases at J, with 22 bases between. CDR1 and CDR2 (germline): MDHEN, SYDVKM. The CDR3 runs 16 residues. With 60 Vbeta and 13 Jbeta primers, the PCR was carried out. Clones were sequenced by immunoSEQ multiplex PCR, and TCRdb holds only the in-frame ones, with some missing. The table lists around 100,000 clones, approximately 73% of them singletons. V gene TRBV28 combines with J gene TRBJ1-1, with D tentatively TRBD1 (5 bases). This receptor was identified in a woman under 30 in good health and CMV-seropositive. Sample: PBMCs. In DNA form, the CDR3 reads TGTGCCAGCAGATCCTCAGGGTTCTCCCTTCGGACTGAAGCTTTCTTT. Amino acids: CASRSSGFSLRTEAFF. Full variable domain (missing parts from reference TRBV28 and TRBJ1-1): DVKVTQSSRYLVKRTGEKVFLECVQDMDHENMFWYRQDPGLGLRLIYFSYDVKMKEKGDIPEGYSVSREKKERFSLILESASTNQTSMYLCASRSSGFSLRTEAFFGQGTRLTVV.